This T cell receptor (beta chain) was retrieved from a study of blood T cells in healthy people across ages. Findings and limits, study-wide: Estimated diversity, derived from one million T cells, was regarded as an underestimate.

Primers used in a second PCR of roughly 6 to 12 cycles were a sample-barcoded 5' primer and a J-beta primer mix. Every sample gave at least 2.5 million paired-end reads containing CDR3. TCRdb ran MiXCR on the 5' RACE reads and lists one entry per CDR3 protein. The table shows around 320,000 distinct CDR3 sequences, with less than 30% occurring only once. As for this clonotype: As yet, its antigen is unknown.

V lost 11 bases and J lost 3, with 13 bases in between. The CDR3 loop spans 12 amino acids. Germline CDR1 MDHEN, CDR2 SYDVKM. Sample donors were healthy Caucasian individuals that came from Russia, aged about 6 to 95. The sample taken for sequencing was blood. The source of this sequence is a woman aged 70-85 years in good health. The V call is TRBV28, the J call TRBJ1-1, with a weak D call TRBD1 (5 bases). The CDR3 reads CAGAGIYTEAFF. CDR3 DNA sequence: TGTGCCGGGGCCGGGATTTACACTGAAGCTTTCTTT.